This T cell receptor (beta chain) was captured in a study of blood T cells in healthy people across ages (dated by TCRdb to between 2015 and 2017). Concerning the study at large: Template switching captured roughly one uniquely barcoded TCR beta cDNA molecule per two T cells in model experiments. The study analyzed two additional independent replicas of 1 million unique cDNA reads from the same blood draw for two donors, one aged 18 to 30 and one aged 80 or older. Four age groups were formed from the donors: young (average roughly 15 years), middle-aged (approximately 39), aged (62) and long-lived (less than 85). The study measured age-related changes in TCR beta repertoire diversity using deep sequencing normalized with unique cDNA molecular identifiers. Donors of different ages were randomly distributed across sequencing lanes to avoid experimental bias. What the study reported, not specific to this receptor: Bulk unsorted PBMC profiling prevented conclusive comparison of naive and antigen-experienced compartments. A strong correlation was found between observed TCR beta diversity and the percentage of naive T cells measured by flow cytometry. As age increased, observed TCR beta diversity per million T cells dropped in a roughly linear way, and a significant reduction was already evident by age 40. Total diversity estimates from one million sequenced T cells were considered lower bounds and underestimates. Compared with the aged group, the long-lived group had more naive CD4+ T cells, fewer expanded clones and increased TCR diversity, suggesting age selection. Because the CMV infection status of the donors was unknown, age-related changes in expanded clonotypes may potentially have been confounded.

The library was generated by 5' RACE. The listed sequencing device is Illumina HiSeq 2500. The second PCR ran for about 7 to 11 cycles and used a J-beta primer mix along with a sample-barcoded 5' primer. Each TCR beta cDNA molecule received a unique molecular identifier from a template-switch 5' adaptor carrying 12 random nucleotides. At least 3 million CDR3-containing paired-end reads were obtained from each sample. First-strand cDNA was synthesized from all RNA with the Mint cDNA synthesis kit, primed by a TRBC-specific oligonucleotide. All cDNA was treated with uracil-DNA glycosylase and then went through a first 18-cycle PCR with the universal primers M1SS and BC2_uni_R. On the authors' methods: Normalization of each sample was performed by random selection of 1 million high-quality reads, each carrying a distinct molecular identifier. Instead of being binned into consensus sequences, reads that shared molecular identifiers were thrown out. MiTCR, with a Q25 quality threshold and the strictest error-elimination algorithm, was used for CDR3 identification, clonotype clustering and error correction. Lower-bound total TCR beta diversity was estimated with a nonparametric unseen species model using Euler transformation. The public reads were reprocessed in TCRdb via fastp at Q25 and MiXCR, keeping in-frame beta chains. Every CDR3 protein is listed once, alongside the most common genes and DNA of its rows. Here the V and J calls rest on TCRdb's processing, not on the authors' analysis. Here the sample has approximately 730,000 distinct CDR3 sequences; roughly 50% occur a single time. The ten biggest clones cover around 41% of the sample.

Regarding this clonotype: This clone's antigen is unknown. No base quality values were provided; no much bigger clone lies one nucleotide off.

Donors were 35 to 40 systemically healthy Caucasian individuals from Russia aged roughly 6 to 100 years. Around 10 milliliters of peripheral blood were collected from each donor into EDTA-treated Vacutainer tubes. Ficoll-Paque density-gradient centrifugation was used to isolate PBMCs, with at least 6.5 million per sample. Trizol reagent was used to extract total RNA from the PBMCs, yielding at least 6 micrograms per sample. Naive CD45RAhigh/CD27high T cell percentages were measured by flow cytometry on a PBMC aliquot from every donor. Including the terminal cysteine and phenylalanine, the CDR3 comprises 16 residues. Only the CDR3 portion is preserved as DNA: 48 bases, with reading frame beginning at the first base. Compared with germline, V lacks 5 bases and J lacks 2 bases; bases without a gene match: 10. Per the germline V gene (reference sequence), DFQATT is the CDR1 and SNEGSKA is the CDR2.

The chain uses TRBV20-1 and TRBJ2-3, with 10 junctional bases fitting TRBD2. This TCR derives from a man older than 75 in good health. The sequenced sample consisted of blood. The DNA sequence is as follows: TGCAGTGCTCCCCTTCCTAGCGGGAGTTTCACAGATACGCAGTATTTT. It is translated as CSAPLPSGSFTDTQYF.